The 28 T cell receptor beta chains in this list originate from one sample, sequenced in a study of control samples from healthy donors and cancer patients. Clones were sequenced by immunoSEQ multiplex PCR, and TCRdb holds only the in-frame ones, with some missing. The profile shows fewer than 200,000 clones, roughly 95% of them singletons. Sequenced input: blood. The receptor set was obtained from a woman aged 55-70 years in good health.

The chain couples TRBV6-1 to TRBJ2-1; D possibly matches TRBD1 or TRBD2 (5 bases each). Germline-derived CDR1 and CDR2 are MNHNS and SASEGT. This CDR3 region has 16 residues. V was trimmed by 4 bases and J by 1 base, leaving 14 bases between them. In DNA, the CDR3 is TGTGCCAGCAGTGGAAGGGACCCCAGGTCCTACAATGAGCAGTTCTTC. This codes for CASSGRDPRSYNEQFF.

The V gene is TRBV7-6, the J gene TRBJ2-3; 8 bases are a match to TRBD2. This CDR3 has 16 amino acids. Germline V CDR1 and CDR2: SGHVS, FNYEAQ. V was clipped by 0 bases and J by 6 bases; unmatched bases: 8. The DNA of the CDR3 is TGTGCCAGCAGCTTAGCCCCCGGGGGGGGTTGGGATACGCAGTATTTT. This gives the protein CASSLAPGGGWDTQYF.

This CDR3 reads CASSYGFSYNSPLHF. DNA for the CDR3: TGTGCCAGCAGTTACGGATTCTCCTATAATTCACCCCTCCACTTT. The chain links TRBV6-2 or TRBV6-3 to TRBJ1-6; D unresolved. The germline V and J ends were trimmed by 2 bases and 0 bases, with 5 bases remaining between them. In germline, CDR1 is MNHEY, CDR2 SVGEGT. The CDR3 sequence is 15 residues long.

J is TRBJ2-3 and V is TRBV7-2; no definite D call. The CDR3 runs 14 residues. The ends were cut back, 1 base at V and 0 bases at J, with 5 bases in the middle. Germline V gives CDR1 SGHTA, CDR2 FQGNSA. The CDR3 DNA sequence: TGTGCCAGCAGCTTAGACAGAAGCACAGATACGCAGTATTTT. This codes for CASSLDRSTDTQYF. Variable domain in full (rest from reference TRBV7-2 and TRBJ2-3): GAGVSQSPSNKVTEKGKDVELRCDPISGHTALYWYRQSLGQGLEFLIYFQGNSAPDKSGLPSDRFSAERTGGSVSTLTIQRTQQEDSAVYLCASSLDRSTDTQYFGPGTRLTVL.

This chain links TRBV4-1 with TRBJ2-7, with D perhaps matching TRBD2 (6 bases). Trimming removed 4 bases at V and 3 bases at J, with 10 bases between. Germline CDR1 and CDR2: MGHRA and YSYEKL. The CDR3 is 13 amino acids. The CDR3 loop is CASSRERVYEQYF. Here the CDR3 DNA reads TGCGCCAGCAGCCGTGAGCGGGTCTACGAGCAGTACTTC.

This clone was seen only once. V gene TRBV10-3 combines with J gene TRBJ2-7; unclear D gene. Per the germline V gene, CDR1 is ENHRY and CDR2 is SYGVKD. V was trimmed by 0 bases and J by 3 bases, leaving 9 bases between them. This CDR3 spans 14 amino acids. This CDR3 is CAISESRQSYEQYF. The CDR3 coding sequence is TGTGCCATCAGTGAGTCCCGTCAGAGCTACGAGCAGTACTTC.

The chain carries TRBV5-1 and TRBJ1-2; D call uncertain. This CDR3 is built from 15 residues. Trimming took off 3 bases at V and 4 bases at J, with 16 bases between the two ends. From germline, CDR1 is SGHRS and CDR2 YFSETQ. The CDR3 here is CASSSSIVGPYGYTF. The CDR3 region has the DNA TGCGCCAGCAGCTCCAGCATTGTTGGGCCCTATGGCTACACCTTC.

The CDR3 nucleotides read TGTGCCAGTAGCAACCCAATTCTTCTCGCCTATGAAGCTTTCTTT. This gives the protein CASSNPILLAYEAFF. V usage is TRBV19 and J usage is TRBJ1-1; D is uncertain. Germline CDR1 is LNHDA and CDR2 is SQIVND (reference sequence). The CDR3 contains 15 residues. V dropped 6 bases and J dropped 7 bases, with 21 bases sitting between them.

CDR3 loop: CASSNRLMRNQPQHF. CDR3 sequence (DNA): TGCGCCAGCAGTAACAGGCTCATGAGGAATCAGCCCCAGCATTTT. The rearrangement links TRBV23-1 to TRBJ1-5; the D gene is possibly TRBD1 (5 bases). TRBV23-1 is labeled an ORF, and its function is uncertain. V lost 5 bases and J 4 bases, leaving 15 bases between the germline ends. The CDR3 covers 15 residues.

The chain combines TRBV14 with TRBJ2-4; TRBD1 is a possible D gene (6 bases). The germline gives CDR1 SGHDN, CDR2 FVKESK. This CDR3 has 16 amino acids. V gave up 4 bases and J gave up 0 bases, with 13 bases separating them. The CDR3 region is CASSPRTALAKNIQYF. CDR3 bases: TGTGCCAGCAGCCCTAGGACAGCCCTAGCCAAAAACATTCAGTACTTC.

This clone was counted a single time. The CDR3 coding sequence is TGCAGCGTTTGGGACAGGGCTGAAGCTTTCTTT. Its protein is CSVWDRAEAFF. The J gene is TRBJ1-1, the V gene TRBV29-1; 9 nucleotides align to TRBD1. CDR1 and CDR2 from the germline V gene are SQVTM and ANQGSEA. CDR3 length equals 11 residues. The V segment lost 5 bases and the J segment 6 bases; nucleotides outside the gene matches: 1.

The genes are TRBV7-3 and TRBJ2-5; possible D gene TRBD1, 5 bases. The CDR3 is made up of 13 amino acids. Trimming pared 4 bases from V and 1 base from J, leaving 7 bases between. From germline, CDR1 is SGHTA and CDR2 FQGTGA. The CDR3 region has the DNA TGTGCCAGCAGCTCGACAGTCCAAGAGACCCAGTACTTC. Protein: CASSSTVQETQYF.

The V and J genes are TRBV7-2 and TRBJ2-2; D is undetermined. Per the germline V gene, CDR1 is SGHTA and CDR2 is FQGNSA. Between the trimmed V and J ends, which lost 0 bases and 4 bases, there was a span of 3 bases. CDR3 length: 13 residues. CDR3 coding DNA: TGTGCCAGCAGCTTAGCGGCCACCGGGGAGCTGTTTTTT. It codes for CASSLAATGELFF. Complete variable domain (other parts from reference TRBV7-2 and TRBJ2-2): GAGVSQSPSNKVTEKGKDVELRCDPISGHTALYWYRQSLGQGLEFLIYFQGNSAPDKSGLPSDRFSAERTGGSVSTLTIQRTQQEDSAVYLCASSLAATGELFFGEGSRLTVL.

The chain joins TRBV4-2 to TRBJ1-3; D unresolved. The germline gives CDR1 LGHNA, CDR2 YNFKEQ. V was clipped by 5 bases and J by 2 bases, with 19 bases between them. The CDR3 runs to 17 residues. CDR3 nucleotide sequence: TGTGCCAGCAGCTCCTACGACGGTGAGAGAGCTGGAAACACCATATATTTT. The encoded protein is CASSSYDGERAGNTIYF.

This clone was found a few times. This chain connects TRBV9 to TRBJ1-2, with D possibly being TRBD1 (5 bases). This CDR3 comprises 13 residues. In germline, CDR1 is SGDLS, CDR2 YYNGEE. V was cut by 0 bases and J by 8 bases, with 11 bases left in between. The CDR3 coding sequence is TGTGCCAGCAGCGTAGATTCACAGGTGGGCTACACCTTC. The encoded protein is CASSVDSQVGYTF.

V and J are TRBV5-6 and TRBJ2-1; 9 nucleotides line up with TRBD1. Germline CDR1 is SGHDT and CDR2 is YYEEEE. The CDR3 loop spans 16 amino acids. Trimming removed 1 base from V and 2 bases from J; junction bases left unmatched: 4. The CDR3 DNA is TGTGCCAGCAGCTTGCTCGGACAGGGGACCTACAATGAGCAGTTCTTC. Its translation is CASSLLGQGTYNEQFF. The full variable domain, its missing parts supplied by reference TRBV5-6 and TRBJ2-1, is DAGVTQSPTHLIKTRGQQVTLRCSPKSGHDTVSWYQQALGQGPQFIFQYYEEEERQRGNFPDRFSGHQFPNYSSELNVNALLLGDSALYLCASSLLGQGTYNEQFFGPGTRLTVL.

This chain links TRBV14 with TRBJ1-1; D gene uncertain. Germline V gives CDR1 SGHDN, CDR2 FVKESK. The V end lost 4 bases, the J end lost 1 base, and 10 bases lay between the germline ends. The CDR3 contains 14 residues. The CDR3 DNA is TGTGCCAGCAGCCCTGAAGGTTGGAACACTGAAGCTTTCTTT. It codes for CASSPEGWNTEAFF.

The V call is TRBV7-9, the J call TRBJ2-7; D is unclear. Germline V gene lookup returns CDR1 SEHNR and CDR2 FQNEAQ (reference sequence). The CDR3 contains 18 residues. V was shortened by 0 bases and J by 6 bases, with 24 bases between the two germline ends. The CDR3 region is CASSLAGSPRVAASEQYF. The CDR3 DNA sequence: TGTGCCAGCAGCTTAGCCGGGTCCCCTAGGGTGGCGGCAAGCGAGCAGTACTTC.

The V call is TRBV9, the J call TRBJ2-3, with no clear D. The CDR3 is 15 residues long. Trimming stripped 0 bases from V and 2 bases from J, with 10 bases between. Germline values: CDR1 SGDLS, CDR2 YYNGEE. The CDR3 protein is CASSVGMGTTDTQYF. The CDR3 nucleotides are TGTGCCAGCAGCGTAGGAATGGGAACCACAGATACGCAGTATTTT. The full variable domain, completed using reference TRBV9 and TRBJ2-3, is DSGVTQTPKHLITATGQRVTLRCSPRSGDLSVYWYQQSLDQGLQFLIQYYNGEERAKGNILERFSAQQFPDLHSELNLSSLELGDSALYFCASSVGMGTTDTQYFGPGTRLTVL.

The chain uses TRBV19 and TRBJ2-7; D ambiguous. Germline V gene lookup returns CDR1 LNHDA and CDR2 SQIVND (reference sequence). The CDR3 is 14 amino acids. Trimming removed 4 bases at V and 5 bases at J, with 15 bases between. The CDR3 sequence: CASSTSTTAHEQYF. The CDR3, as DNA: TGTGCCAGTAGTACCTCCACTACCGCCCACGAGCAGTACTTC.

The V gene is TRBV6-2 or TRBV6-3, the J gene TRBJ2-7; 8 bases align to TRBD1. Germline CDR1 MNHEY, CDR2 SVGEGT. The CDR3 extends over 16 amino acids. Trimming removed 2 bases from V and 0 bases from J; junction bases left unmatched: 6. This CDR3 is CASSYQTGEVSYEQYF. In DNA form, the CDR3 reads TGTGCCAGCAGTTACCAGACAGGGGAAGTCTCCTACGAGCAGTACTTC.

V is TRBV27 and J is TRBJ1-1; perhaps TRBD1 as D (6 bases). The CDR3 extends over 17 amino acids. V shed 6 bases and J shed 3 bases, with 23 bases lying between them. From germline, CDR1 is MNHEY and CDR2 SMNVEV (reference sequence). The CDR3, as DNA: TGTGCCAGCAGACCAGGGCCAAGTTGGACAGCCCACACTGAAGCTTTCTTT. Its protein is CASRPGPSWTAHTEAFF.

This chain links TRBV24-1 with TRBJ2-5; 7 nucleotides agree with TRBD1. Germline CDR1 and CDR2: KGHDR and SFDVKD. The CDR3 has 18 residues. Trimming at V came to 5 bases and at J to 0 bases, leaving 14 bases not matched to a gene. The CDR3, as DNA: TGTGCCACCAGTGGAAGACGAGTAGACAGGGCGTACCAAGAGACCCAGTACTTC. Translating it yields CATSGRRVDRAYQETQYF.

This sequence joins TRBV6-5 and TRBJ2-2; no reliable D call. V lost 7 bases, J lost 2 bases, and 14 bases lay in between. Germline lookup yields CDR1 MNHEY and CDR2 SVGAGI. The CDR3 totals 15 residues. CDR3 sequence reads: CASNLGQINTGELFF. The CDR3 DNA sequence: TGTGCCAGCAATCTAGGGCAGATTAACACCGGGGAGCTGTTTTTT.

CDR3 nucleotides: TGCGCCAGCAGCCAAGAAACAGGATCAGCTTTCTTT. As protein: CASSQETGSAFF. The chain employs TRBV4-3 and TRBJ1-1; a weak D match, TRBD1 (5 bases). The CDR3 extends over 12 amino acids. Looked up from germline, CDR1 is LGHNA and CDR2 is YSLEER. V was trimmed by 0 bases and J by 10 bases, leaving 9 bases between them.

Comment on this clone: The same CDR3 can be traced to other DNA sequences in this sample. The gene calls are TRBV3-1 (or the pseudogene TRBV3-2) and TRBJ2-1, with 9 bases identical to TRBD1. This CDR3 comprises 15 residues. CDR1 is LGHDT, CDR2 YNNKEL, per germline (reference sequence). V lost 1 base, J lost 7 bases, and 5 bases stayed unmatched. For the CDR3, the DNA is TGTGCCAGCAGCCAAGCCGGGACAGGGCTGAATGAGCAGTTCTTC. This gives the protein CASSQAGTGLNEQFF.

The V and J genes are TRBV6-6 and TRBJ1-1, with D possibly TRBD1 on 5 matching bases. The CDR3 is 16 amino acids. Germline V gives CDR1 MNHNY, CDR2 SVGAGI (reference sequence). V was cut by 0 bases and J by 2 bases, with 13 bases left in between. The CDR3 loop is CASSYSIPRVNTEAFF. Written as DNA, the CDR3 is TGTGCCAGCAGTTACTCGATACCCAGGGTAAACACTGAAGCTTTCTTT.

This chain joins TRBV4-3 and TRBJ1-1; D might be TRBD1 (5 bases). Germline assignment: CDR1 LGHNA and CDR2 YSLEER. The V and J ends lost 0 bases and 4 bases respectively, with 6 bases between them. The CDR3 runs 13 residues. The CDR3 protein is CASSQEGVTEAFF. For the CDR3, the DNA is TGCGCCAGCAGCCAAGAAGGGGTCACTGAAGCTTTCTTT.